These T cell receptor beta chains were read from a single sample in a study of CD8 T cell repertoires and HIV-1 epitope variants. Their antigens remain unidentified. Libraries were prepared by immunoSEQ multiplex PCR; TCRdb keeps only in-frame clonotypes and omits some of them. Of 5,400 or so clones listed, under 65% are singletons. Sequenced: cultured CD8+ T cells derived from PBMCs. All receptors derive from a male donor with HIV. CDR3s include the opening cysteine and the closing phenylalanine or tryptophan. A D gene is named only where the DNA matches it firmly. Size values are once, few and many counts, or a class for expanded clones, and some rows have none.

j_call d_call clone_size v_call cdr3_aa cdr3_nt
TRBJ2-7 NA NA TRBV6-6 CASSLGQDGQYF TGTGCCAGCAGCCTAGGACAAGACGGGCAGTACTTC
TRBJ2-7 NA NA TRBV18 CASSPRETSSSYEQYF TGTGCCAGCTCACCACGGGAAACCTCCAGCTCCTACGAGCAGTACTTC
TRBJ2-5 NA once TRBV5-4 CASSFLEGETQYF TGTGCCAGCAGCTTTTTGGAGGGAGAGACCCAGTACTTC
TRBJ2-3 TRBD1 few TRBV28 CASSFGDRGQDPDTQYF TGTGCCAGCAGTTTTGGGGACAGGGGGCAAGACCCAGATACGCAGTATTTT
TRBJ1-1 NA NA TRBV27 CASSSGTLNTEAFF TGTGCCAGCAGCTCCGGGACACTCAACACTGAAGCTTTCTTT
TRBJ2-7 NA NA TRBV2 CASSEAQRDEQYF TGTGCCAGCAGTGAAGCCCAGCGGGACGAGCAGTACTTC
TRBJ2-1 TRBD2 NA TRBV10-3 CAITLRTSGGHNEQFF TGTGCCATCACCCTCCGGACTAGCGGGGGACACAATGAGCAGTTCTTC
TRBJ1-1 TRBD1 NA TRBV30 CAWSGTGVGTEAFF TGTGCCTGGAGCGGGACAGGGGTTGGCACTGAAGCTTTCTTT
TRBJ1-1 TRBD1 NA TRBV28 CASSTGGTEAFF TGTGCCAGCAGCACAGGGGGCACTGAAGCTTTCTTT
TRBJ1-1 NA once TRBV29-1 CSVYDTNTEAFF TGCAGCGTTTACGACACGAACACTGAAGCTTTCTTT
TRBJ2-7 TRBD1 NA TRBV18 CASSPGTAYYEQYF TGTGCCAGCTCCCCCGGGACAGCTTACTACGAGCAGTACTTC
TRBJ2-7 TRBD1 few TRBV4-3 CASSPRTGFEQYF TGCGCCAGCAGCCCGCGGACAGGGTTCGAGCAGTACTTC
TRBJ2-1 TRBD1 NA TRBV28 CASSLGQGLDEQFF TGTGCCAGCAGTTTGGGACAGGGGTTGGATGAGCAGTTCTTC
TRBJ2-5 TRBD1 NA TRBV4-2 CASSQGTPLLRDRGQETQYF TGTGCCAGCAGCCAAGGGACTCCTCTACTCAGGGACAGGGGCCAAGAGACCCAGTACTTC
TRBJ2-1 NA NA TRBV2 CASIVGLEVYNEQFF TGTGCCAGCATCGTGGGCCTGGAGGTCTACAATGAGCAGTTCTTC
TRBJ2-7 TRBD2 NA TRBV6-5 CASSPGGGEQYF TGTGCCAGCAGCCCGGGGGGGGGCGAGCAGTACTTC
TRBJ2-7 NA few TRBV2 CASSVLTGKNDEQYF TGTGCCAGCAGTGTGCTTACAGGGAAAAATGACGAGCAGTACTTC
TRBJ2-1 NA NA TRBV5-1 CASSLGETYNEQFF TGCGCCAGCAGCTTGGGAGAAACCTACAATGAGCAGTTCTTC
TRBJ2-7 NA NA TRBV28 CASSLSRGAYEQYF TGTGCCAGCAGTTTATCCAGGGGAGCCTACGAGCAGTACTTC
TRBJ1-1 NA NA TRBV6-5 CASSSGEGVFEAFF TGTGCCAGCAGTTCGGGGGAAGGGGTATTTGAAGCTTTCTTT
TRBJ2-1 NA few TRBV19 CATETSTYNEQFF TGTGCCACCGAAACTAGCACCTACAATGAGCAGTTCTTC
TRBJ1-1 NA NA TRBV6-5 CASSYAESNTEAFF TGTGCCAGCAGTTACGCAGAATCGAACACTGAAGCTTTCTTT
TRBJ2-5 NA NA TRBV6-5 CASSYLSGSQETQYF TGTGCCAGCAGTTACCTTTCCGGGAGCCAAGAGACCCAGTACTTC
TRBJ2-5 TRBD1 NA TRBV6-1 CASSSTGEYQETQYF TGTGCCAGCAGTTCGACAGGGGAGTACCAAGAGACCCAGTACTTC
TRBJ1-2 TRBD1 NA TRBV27 CASSFLQGGVHF TGTGCCAGCAGTTTTCTACAGGGGGGGGTCCACTTC
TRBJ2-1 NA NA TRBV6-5 CASSRTDSSYNEQFF TGTGCCAGCAGCCGGACTGATTCCTCCTACAATGAGCAGTTCTTC
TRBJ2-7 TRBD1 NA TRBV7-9 CASSSPPWDREDEQYF TGTGCCAGCAGCTCCCCCCCTTGGGACAGGGAAGACGAGCAGTACTTC
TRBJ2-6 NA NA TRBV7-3 CASSAGPTQANVLTF TGTGCCAGCAGCGCCGGGCCGACCCAGGCCAACGTCCTGACTTTC
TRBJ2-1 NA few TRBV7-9 CASSLGVGAREQFF TGTGCCAGCAGCTTGGGTGTAGGGGCTCGAGAGCAGTTCTTC
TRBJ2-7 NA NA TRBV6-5 CASSSVGGDSYEQYF TGTGCCAGCAGTTCGGTAGGCGGGGACTCCTACGAGCAGTACTTC
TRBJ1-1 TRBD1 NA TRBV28 CASSLSGGDEAFF TGTGCCAGCAGTTTATCAGGGGGCGATGAAGCTTTCTTT
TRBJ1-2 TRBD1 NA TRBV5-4 CASSFRQGSLEGYTF TGTGCCAGCAGCTTTAGACAGGGGAGCTTGGAGGGCTACACCTTC
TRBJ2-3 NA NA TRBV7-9 CASSRDNTDTQYF TGTGCCAGCAGCCGGGACAACACAGATACGCAGTATTTT
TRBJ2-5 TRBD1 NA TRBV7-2 CASSFTGGEETQYF TGTGCCAGCAGCTTCACAGGGGGTGAGGAGACCCAGTACTTC
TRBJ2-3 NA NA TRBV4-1 CASSPSLSTRKLTDTQYF TGCGCCAGCAGCCCCTCGTTGAGCACCCGGAAACTCACAGATACGCAGTATTTT
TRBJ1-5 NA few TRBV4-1 CASSQVHRAGQPQHF TGCGCCAGCAGCCAAGTTCACAGGGCCGGTCAGCCCCAGCATTTT
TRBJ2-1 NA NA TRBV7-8 CASSLRGFNEQFF TGTGCCAGCAGCTTGCGGGGTTTCAATGAGCAGTTCTTC
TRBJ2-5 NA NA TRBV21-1 CASSKMDLEETQYF TGTGCCAGCAGCAAAATGGACCTTGAAGAGACCCAGTACTTC
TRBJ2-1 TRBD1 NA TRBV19 CASSVGQAPSYNEQFF TGTGCCAGTAGTGTCGGACAGGCCCCTTCCTACAATGAGCAGTTCTTC
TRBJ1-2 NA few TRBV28 CATTLGTYTF TGTGCCACTACCCTTGGGACGTACACCTTC
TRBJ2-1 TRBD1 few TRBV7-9 CASSRLEGAGNEQFF TGTGCCAGCAGCCGCCTAGAGGGGGCTGGAAATGAGCAGTTCTTC
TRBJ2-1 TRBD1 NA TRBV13 CASSVNRGSGSYNEQFF TGTGCCAGCAGCGTAAACAGGGGTTCTGGCTCCTACAATGAGCAGTTCTTC
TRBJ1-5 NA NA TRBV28 CASSLFGRGGLHQPQHF TGTGCCAGCAGTTTATTTGGGAGAGGGGGTTTGCATCAGCCCCAGCATTTT
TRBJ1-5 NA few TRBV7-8 CASSLKANQPQHF TGTGCCAGCAGCTTAAAAGCTAATCAGCCCCAGCATTTT
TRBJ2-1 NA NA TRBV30 CAWSVSGYNEQFF TGTGCCTGGAGTGTTTCCGGGTACAATGAGCAGTTCTTC
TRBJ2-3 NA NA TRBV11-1 CASSLVPSLTTDTQYF TGTGCCAGCAGCTTAGTCCCTAGTCTTACCACAGATACGCAGTATTTT
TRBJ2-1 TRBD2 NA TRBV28 CASSSRLANEQFF TGTGCCAGCAGTTCTCGACTAGCCAATGAGCAGTTCTTC
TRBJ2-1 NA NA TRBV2 CASSLNSVVDEQFF TGTGCCAGCAGCCTAAACTCAGTAGTAGACGAGCAGTTCTTC
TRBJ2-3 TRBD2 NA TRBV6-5 CASRRTSGEPDTQYF TGTGCCAGCAGGCGGACTAGCGGGGAGCCAGATACGCAGTATTTT